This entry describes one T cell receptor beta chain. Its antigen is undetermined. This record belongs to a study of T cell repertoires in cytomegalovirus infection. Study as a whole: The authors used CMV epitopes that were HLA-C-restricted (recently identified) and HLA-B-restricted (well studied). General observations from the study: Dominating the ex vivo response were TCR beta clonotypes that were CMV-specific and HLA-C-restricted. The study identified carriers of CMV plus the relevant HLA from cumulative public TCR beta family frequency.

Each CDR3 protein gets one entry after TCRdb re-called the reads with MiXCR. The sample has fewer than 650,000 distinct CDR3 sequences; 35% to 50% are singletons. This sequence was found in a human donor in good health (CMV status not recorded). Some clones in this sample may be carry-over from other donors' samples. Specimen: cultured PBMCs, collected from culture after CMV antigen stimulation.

CDR3 residues: CASSQNGVNTEAFF. The CDR3 DNA sequence: TGCGCCAGCAGCCAAAACGGAGTCAACACTGAAGCTTTCTTT. The chain is built from TRBV4-3 and TRBJ1-1; D is unresolved. V lost 2 bases, J lost 2 bases, and 9 bases lay in between. CDR3 length: 14 amino acids. The V gene's germline CDR1 is LGHNA and CDR2 YSLEER.